The next 29 T cell receptor beta chains were all read from a single sample in a study of human T cells and chemical hapten exposure. TCRdb analysed the RACE reads with MiXCR anew, one entry per CDR3 protein. The sample holds about 80,000 distinct CDR3 sequences, under 9% seen once. Time point noted: patch test 1, 2 weeks after DPC sensitization. The treatment was: therapeutic diphenylcyclopropenone sensitization with weekly scalp DPC. The input for sequencing was whole blood, taken in connection with sensitization to the hapten diphenylcyclopropenone (DPC). Every receptor here comes from a woman aged 30 to 39 with alopecia areata. Some clones in this sample may be carry-over from other donors' samples.

The table lists this clonotype with many counts. The V gene is TRBV20-1, the J gene TRBJ1-1; 10 bases are shared with TRBD1. The germline gives CDR1 DFQATT, CDR2 SNEGSKA (reference sequence). The V segment lost 3 bases and the J segment 3 bases; nucleotides outside the gene matches: 7. This CDR3 region has 15 residues. This CDR3 is CSASSRDRGYTEAFF. The CDR3 nucleotides read TGCAGTGCTAGTTCGCGGGACAGGGGTTACACTGAAGCTTTCTTT.

A few counts support this clonotype. The chain links TRBV29-1 to TRBJ2-3, with D maybe TRBD1 (5 bases). V was trimmed by 7 bases and J by 2 bases, leaving 13 bases between them. CDR3 length: 13 residues. From germline, CDR1 is SQVTM and CDR2 ANQGSEA. The CDR3 reads CSGGHPLTDTQYF. CDR3 nucleotide sequence: TGCAGCGGCGGACACCCCCTCACAGATACGCAGTATTTT.

About this clonotype: Possible read error: a much larger clone is one base away. The chain is built from TRBV9 and TRBJ1-1; a weak D match, TRBD1 (5 bases). Germline CDR1 is SGDLS and CDR2 is YYNGEE. The CDR3 is 14 amino acids. CDR3 protein: CASSPNWGNIEAFF. The CDR3 coding sequence is TGTGCCAGCAGCCCCAATTGGGGGAACATTGAAGCTTTCTTT.

The table lists this clonotype with a few counts. The CDR3 DNA follows: TGTGCCACCAGCAGTCGGGTTGAGGGAGGTGAAGCTTTCTTT. This translates into CATSSRVEGGEAFF. The chain uses TRBV15 and TRBJ1-1; D unresolved. V lost 3 bases and J lost 7, with 15 bases in between. Germline V gives CDR1 LNHNV, CDR2 YYDKDF (reference sequence). The CDR3 runs to 14 residues. Full variable domain (missing parts from reference TRBV15 and TRBJ1-1): DAMVIQNPRYQVTQFGKPVTLSCSQTLNHNVMYWYQQKSSQAPKLLFHYYDKDFNNEADTPDNFQSRRPNTSFCFLDIRSPGLGDTAMYLCATSSRVEGGEAFFGQGTRLTVV.

This rearrangement joins TRBV12-3 or TRBV12-4 to TRBJ2-3; D unclear. The CDR3 length is 15 residues. V lost 2 bases to trimming and J lost 0 bases, with 9 bases between them. Here the CDR3 DNA reads TGTGCCAGCAGTTTATACTCCCGTAGCACAGATACGCAGTATTTT. Amino acids: CASSLYSRSTDTQYF.

This clonotype was recorded at least ten times. The chain links TRBV6-6 to TRBJ2-7, with D possibly being TRBD1 (5 bases). V shed 2 bases and J shed 4 bases, with 9 bases lying between them. The germline V gene encodes CDR1 MNHNY and CDR2 SVGAGI (reference sequence). The CDR3 sequence is 13 residues long. The chain's CDR3 is CASSYNSGYEQYF. In DNA, the CDR3 is TGTGCCAGCAGTTACAACTCAGGGTACGAGCAGTACTTC.

The table lists this clonotype with a few counts. The chain links TRBV12-3 or TRBV12-4 to TRBJ2-1; D is unclear. V was trimmed by 8 bases and J by 4 bases, leaving 9 bases between them. This CDR3 is built from 12 residues. The CDR3 sequence is CASLTQYNEQFF. The CDR3 DNA reads as TGTGCCAGCCTCACCCAATACAATGAGCAGTTCTTC.

This clonotype turned up a few times. CDR3 in amino acids: CASSYTSGGGLSNYGYTF. Here the CDR3 DNA reads TGTGCCAGCAGTTACACCTCCGGAGGGGGGTTATCTAACTATGGCTACACCTTC. The V and J genes are TRBV6-6 and TRBJ1-2, with a tentative D call TRBD1 (6 bases). The V and J ends lost 2 bases and 0 bases respectively, with 19 bases between them. Germline CDR1 is MNHNY and CDR2 is SVGAGI (reference sequence). The CDR3 is made up of 18 amino acids.

The V gene is TRBV29-1, the J gene TRBJ2-1, with D tentatively TRBD2 (6 bases). CDR1 and CDR2 (germline): SQVTM, ANQGSEA. The CDR3 is 14 amino acids. Trimming shortened V by 3 bases and J by 5 bases, and 14 bases separated the two germline ends. The CDR3 region has the DNA TGCAGCGTTGACTTGCGGGGATCCGACAATGAGCAGTTCTTC. Protein product: CSVDLRGSDNEQFF.

This clonotype has ten or more counts. The J gene is TRBJ2-3, the V gene TRBV2, with 13 bases identical to TRBD2. The CDR3 sequence is 20 residues long. The junction had 11 bases not matched to a gene; V was cut back by 2 bases and J by 0 bases. CDR1 SNHLY and CDR2 FYNNEI come from the germline V gene. CDR3 in amino acids: CASSEPYLTSGGTSTDTQYF. Written as DNA, the CDR3 is TGTGCCAGCAGTGAACCCTACCTGACTAGCGGGGGGACTAGCACAGATACGCAGTATTTT.

This clonotype was seen repeatedly, ten times or more. The chain couples TRBV29-1 to TRBJ2-3, with a weak D call TRBD1 (6 bases). Trimming stripped 1 base from V and 2 bases from J, with 13 bases between. Germline V gives CDR1 SQVTM, CDR2 ANQGSEA. There are 15 residues in the CDR3. The CDR3 sequence: CSVEVWTDSTDTQYF. The CDR3 DNA follows: TGCAGCGTTGAAGTTTGGACAGACTCCACAGATACGCAGTATTTT.

This clonotype was seen more than once but under ten times. This sequence joins TRBV12-3 or TRBV12-4 and TRBJ1-1, with 11 bases aligning to TRBD1. Unmatched junction bases numbered 0, after V lost 6 bases and J lost 3 bases. The CDR3 consists of 13 residues. This CDR3 is CASRGQGDTEAFF. The DNA for the CDR3 is TGTGCCAGCAGGGGACAGGGGGACACTGAAGCTTTCTTT.

A few counts support this clonotype. The chain recombines TRBV15 with TRBJ2-6; no definite D call. Germline V gene lookup returns CDR1 LNHNV and CDR2 YYDKDF (reference sequence). V was pared by 6 bases and J by 3 bases, with 6 bases between. This CDR3 comprises 13 residues. For the CDR3, the DNA is TGTGCCACCAGGGGTTTTGGGGCCAACGTCCTGACTTTC. Translating gives CATRGFGANVLTF.

This clonotype appeared a few times. J is TRBJ1-2 and V is TRBV20-1, with TRBD1 as a possible D gene (5 bases). The V and J ends lost 3 bases and 2 bases respectively, with 10 bases between them. Germline values: CDR1 DFQATT, CDR2 SNEGSKA (reference sequence). This CDR3 has 13 residues. CDR3 protein: CSARRGTNYGYTF. CDR3 coding DNA: TGCAGTGCTAGGCGAGGGACGAACTATGGCTACACCTTC.

Worth noting for this clonotype: Just one base apart from a much larger clone, this may be a read error. The chain has TRBV12-3 or TRBV12-4 and TRBJ1-2; D is ambiguous. The CDR3 runs 10 residues. CDR3 in amino acids: CTSSREGYTF. CDR3 DNA sequence: TGTACCAGCAGTCGGGAGGGCTACACCTTC.

This clonotype occurred many times. The chain carries TRBV2 and TRBJ1-6; no reliable D call. CDR1 and CDR2 from the germline V gene are SNHLY and FYNNEI. V was pared by 4 bases and J by 7 bases, with 11 bases between. This CDR3 comprises 14 residues. Written as DNA, the CDR3 is TGTGCCAGCAGTGTTACAGAGAGGAATTCACCCCTCCACTTT. It is translated as CASSVTERNSPLHF.

J is TRBJ2-6 and V is TRBV6-5; TRBD1 aligns across 10 bases. CDR1 MNHEY and CDR2 SVGAGI come from the germline V gene. The CDR3 consists of 19 residues. V lost 6 bases and J lost 0; bases outside the gene matches: 11. This CDR3 reads CASRGALGTGDSGANVLTF. The CDR3 nucleotides are TGTGCCAGCAGGGGGGCCTTAGGGACAGGGGACTCTGGGGCCAACGTCCTGACTTTC.

In this sample, this clonotype turned up many times. J is TRBJ2-4 and V is TRBV20-1, with 7 bases lining up with TRBD1. This CDR3 contains 13 residues. V shed 3 bases and J 3 bases; nucleotides not matched to a gene: 2. Germline V gives CDR1 DFQATT, CDR2 SNEGSKA (reference sequence). CDR3 amino acids: CSASRDSKNIQYF. The DNA for the CDR3 is TGCAGTGCTAGCCGGGACAGCAAAAACATTCAGTACTTC.

Ten or more counts support this clonotype. The chain combines TRBV6-5 with TRBJ1-2; 9 positions match TRBD1. V was pared by 5 bases and J by 3 bases, with 10 bases of the junction left unmatched. This CDR3 has 16 amino acids. Germline loops: CDR1 MNHEY, CDR2 SVGAGI. CDR3 nucleotides: TGTGCCAGCAGTGAAGGGACAGGGAAGGACTACTATGGCTACACCTTC. The encoded protein is CASSEGTGKDYYGYTF.

This sequence joins TRBV6-5 and TRBJ1-2, with no clear D. This CDR3 region has 13 residues. V dropped 0 bases and J dropped 8 bases, with 10 bases sitting between them. Germline lookup yields CDR1 MNHEY and CDR2 SVGAGI. This chain's CDR3 is CASSYSVSNGYTF. CDR3 DNA: TGTGCCAGCAGTTACTCAGTCAGTAACGGCTACACCTTC.

The V and J genes are TRBV20-1 and TRBJ2-6; 7 positions agree with TRBD1. After removal of 0 bases from V and 0 bases from J, the junction contained 8 bases not matched to a gene. Germline-derived CDR1 and CDR2 are DFQATT and SNEGSKA (reference sequence). The CDR3 runs to 18 residues. The CDR3 sequence is CSARDRAGGVSGANVLTF. The CDR3 nucleotides read TGCAGTGCTAGAGATCGGGCAGGGGGTGTCTCTGGGGCCAACGTCCTGACTTTC.

This clonotype was picked up many times. This rearrangement joins TRBV7-6 to TRBJ2-7, with D maybe TRBD1 (6 bases). This CDR3 is 14 amino acids long. Germline-derived CDR1 and CDR2 are SGHVS and FNYEAQ. V dropped 4 bases and J dropped 5 bases, with 15 bases sitting between them. This CDR3 is CASSSMNRAHEQYF. The CDR3 nucleotides are TGTGCCAGCAGCTCCATGAACAGGGCTCACGAGCAGTACTTC.

This clonotype was detected only a few times. This chain connects TRBV3-1 to TRBJ2-1, with D hard to call. CDR3 size: 13 residues. The V gene lost 1 base and the J gene lost 6 bases, with 7 bases spanning the gap. In germline, CDR1 is LGHDT, CDR2 YNNKEL (reference sequence). The CDR3 coding sequence is TGTGCCAGCAGCCAAGGGGGATCCAATGAGCAGTTCTTC. Its protein product is CASSQGGSNEQFF.

This clonotype has a count of ten or more. The V and J genes are TRBV29-1 and TRBJ2-1; D is unresolved. The CDR3 has 13 amino acids. V lost 7 bases and J 7 bases, leaving 17 bases between the germline ends. The germline V gene encodes CDR1 SQVTM and CDR2 ANQGSEA. The CDR3 loop is CSAGPNEGNEQFF. DNA for the CDR3: TGCAGCGCCGGACCCAACGAAGGGAATGAGCAGTTCTTC.

In its sample, this clonotype was seen a few times. The J gene is TRBJ2-7, the V gene TRBV29-1; possible D gene TRBD1, 6 bases. V was shortened by 6 bases and J by 2 bases, with 11 bases between the two germline ends. The CDR3 spans 12 residues. The germline V gene encodes CDR1 SQVTM and CDR2 ANQGSEA. The CDR3 coding sequence is TGCAGCGTACCGACAGGTCCCTACGAGCAGTACTTC. It yields the protein CSVPTGPYEQYF.

In its sample, this clonotype was seen many times. V usage is TRBV11-3 and J usage is TRBJ1-4; D is perhaps TRBD1 (5 bases). The V gene lost 3 bases and the J gene lost 4 bases, with 15 bases spanning the gap. In germline, CDR1 is SGHNT, CDR2 YENEEA. This CDR3 is 16 amino acids long. The CDR3 coding sequence is TGTGCCAGCAGCTTTGCACAGACAGAAGATAATGAAAAACTGTTTTTT. It codes for CASSFAQTEDNEKLFF.

This clonotype was seen ten or more times. This chain links TRBV12-3 or TRBV12-4 with TRBJ1-2; D perhaps matches TRBD1 (5 bases). This CDR3 contains 13 residues. V was cut by 5 bases and J by 3 bases, with 10 bases left in between. The CDR3: CASSPGHYYGYTF. CDR3 nucleotides: TGTGCCAGCAGTCCGGGGCACTACTATGGCTACACCTTC.

As for this clonotype: This clone may be a read error of a much larger clone one base away. The V and J genes are TRBV9 and TRBJ2-7; 7 bases line up with TRBD1. This CDR3 has 14 amino acids. From germline, CDR1 is SGDLS and CDR2 YYNGEE. The ends lost 5 bases at V and 5 bases at J; junction bases unmatched: 10. The CDR3 DNA reads as TGTGCCAGCAGTTTAACAGGGGAGCACGACGAGCAGTACTTC. Translated, it gives CASSLTGEHDEQYF.

About this clonotype itself: It may be a read error: a sequence one base away is much more abundant. The chain has TRBV7-9 and TRBJ1-3, with a tentative D call TRBD1 (5 bases). Trimming took off 6 bases at V and 0 bases at J, with 12 bases between the two ends. Per germline, CDR1 SEHNR and CDR2 FQNEAQ (reference sequence). This CDR3 has 15 amino acids. The CDR3 protein is CASRFAGTSGNTIYF. The CDR3 bases are TGTGCCAGCAGATTTGCAGGGACCTCTGGAAACACCATATATTTT.